This T cell receptor (beta chain) was captured by sequencing in a study of T cells in tuberculosis. In its sample, this clone was seen a few times. This CDR3 is built from 14 residues. Germline V CDR1 and CDR2: MNHEY, SVGAGI. V lost 6 bases, J lost 4 bases, and 6 bases stayed unmatched. The table came from immunoSEQ multiplex PCR; TCRdb's copy has only in-frame clones and leaves some out. The sample has roughly 41,000 clones, 85% to 95% seen once. The sequenced sample consisted of PBMCs. The V gene is TRBV6-5, the J gene TRBJ1-5; 7 nucleotides line up with TRBD1. The sequence was obtained from a donor aged 10 to 29 with latent tuberculosis or without tuberculosis infection. Some clones in this sample may be carry-over from other donors' samples. This CDR3 is CASSSGQHNQPQHF. The CDR3 DNA sequence: TGTGCCAGCAGCTCGGGACAGCATAATCAGCCCCAGCATTTT.